A single sample is the source of the 16 T cell receptor beta chains below, sequenced in a study of blood T cell repertoires in COVID-19. Libraries were prepared by immunoSEQ multiplex PCR; TCRdb keeps only in-frame clonotypes and omits some of them. The table includes approximately 52,000 clones, 89% detected once. Sequenced sample: peripheral blood. All receptors derive from a man in his 60s with active COVID-19.

The chain joins TRBV5-4 to TRBJ2-3; 9 bases are shared with TRBD2. The CDR3 is 19 residues long. Germline V gene sequence: CDR1 SGHNT, CDR2 YYREEE (reference sequence). The trim removed 5 bases at V and 0 bases at J, leaving 16 bases unmatched. CDR3 sequence reads: CASRDGGTSGWRSTDTQYF. The CDR3 region has the DNA TGTGCCAGCAGGGATGGGGGAACTAGCGGGTGGCGCAGCACAGATACGCAGTATTTT.

The V gene is TRBV21-1, the J gene TRBJ2-7; the table calls TRBD1, which could not be checked here. TRBV21-1 is marked as a pseudogene. The CDR3 loop spans 17 amino acids. As DNA, the CDR3 is TGTGCCAGCAGCAAAGCAAGACAGCCCGATTCCCGTTGCGAGCAGTACTTC. Amino acid sequence: CASSKARQPDSRCEQYF.

A few counts support this clone. The genes are TRBV5-6 and TRBJ1-5; no clear D gene. The germline V gene encodes CDR1 SGHDT and CDR2 YYEEEE. Between the trimmed V and J ends, which lost 1 base and 2 bases, there was a span of 10 bases. CDR3 size: 15 residues. CDR3 region: CASSLLTTGNQPQHF. CDR3 in DNA: TGTGCCAGCAGCTTGCTGACTACGGGCAATCAGCCCCAGCATTTT.

The chain recombines TRBV4-1 with TRBJ1-6; 10 positions match TRBD1. Per the germline V gene, CDR1 is MGHRA and CDR2 is YSYEKL. Unmatched junction bases numbered 4, after V lost 1 base and J lost 7 bases. The CDR3 loop spans 16 amino acids. The CDR3 region has the DNA TGCGCCAGCAGCCAAGGACCGGGACAGGGGAATTCACCCCTCCACTTT. It translates to CASSQGPGQGNSPLHF.

There are a few counts of this clone. CDR3 in DNA: TGTGCCAGCAGCAACCAGGTAGAGCAGTACTTC. This gives the protein CASSNQVEQYF. This chain uses TRBV11-2 with TRBJ2-7; D remains ambiguous. Looked up from germline, CDR1 is SGHAT and CDR2 is FQNNGV. This CDR3 is 11 amino acids long. Between the trimmed V and J ends, which lost 5 bases and 7 bases, there was a span of 9 bases.

The gene calls are TRBV24-1 and TRBJ1-1, with 8 positions matching TRBD1. V was pared by 4 bases and J by 3 bases, with 9 bases of the junction left unmatched. Germline-derived CDR1 and CDR2 are KGHDR and SFDVKD. The CDR3 extends over 16 amino acids. The CDR3 sequence: CATSDAGTGKDTEAFF. The CDR3 nucleotides read TGTGCCACCAGTGACGCCGGGACAGGCAAGGACACTGAAGCTTTCTTT.

Concerning this clone: A read error may produce the germline difference seen at one junction end. The rearrangement joins TRBV6-2 or TRBV6-3 to TRBJ2-7, with D perhaps matching TRBD2 (5 bases). The CDR3 has 17 amino acids. The germline gives CDR1 MNHEY, CDR2 SVGEGT. The CDR3 spells CASSYSYRLASSHEQYF. CDR3 sequence (DNA): TGTGCCAGCAGTTACTCGTACCGGCTGGCTAGCTCCCACGAGCAGTACTTC.

This clone appeared a single time. This chain links TRBV2 with TRBJ2-2; weak D call: TRBD2 (6 bases). Trimming stripped 6 bases from V and 6 bases from J, with 11 bases between. The CDR3 has 13 amino acids. Germline CDR1 reads SNHLY; CDR2 reads FYNNEI. The CDR3 here is CASRAAGSGELFF. CDR3 coding DNA: TGTGCCAGCAGGGCCGCGGGGTCCGGGGAGCTGTTTTTT.

This clone was observed once. This chain uses TRBV25-1 with TRBJ2-2, with TRBD2 as a possible D gene (6 bases). The CDR3 sequence is 16 residues long. Deletions cut 3 bases from V and 4 bases from J, with 15 bases between. Germline CDR1 and CDR2: MGHDK and SYGVNS. The CDR3 protein is CASSDWEAFSTGELFF. The CDR3 nucleotides read TGTGCCAGCAGTGATTGGGAGGCATTCAGCACCGGGGAGCTGTTTTTT.

The rearrangement links TRBV18 to TRBJ2-1; TRBD2 agrees at 10 bases. Germline CDR1 reads KGHSH; CDR2 reads LQKENI. V was clipped by 4 bases and J by 8 bases; unmatched bases: 8. The CDR3 runs to 15 residues. The CDR3 is CASSLGLAGVDEQFF. In DNA form, the CDR3 reads TGTGCCAGCTCACTAGGGCTAGCGGGAGTAGATGAGCAGTTCTTC.

The rearrangement links TRBV5-8 to TRBJ2-1; D is unclear. With 2 bases removed from V and 10 bases from J, the gap between germline ends came to 7 bases. The CDR3 length is 11 residues. Germline lookup yields CDR1 SGHTS and CDR2 YDEGEE. Here the CDR3 reads CASSFAREQFF. CDR3 nucleotide sequence: TGTGCCAGCAGCTTCGCGAGGGAGCAGTTCTTC.

This chain links TRBV28 with TRBJ2-1; 9 bases are shared with TRBD2. The CDR3 extends over 15 amino acids. Trimming took 5 bases from V and 7 from J; bases not matched to a gene: 9. In germline, CDR1 is MDHEN, CDR2 SYDVKM. In DNA, the CDR3 is TGTGCCAGCAGTCCGATGGGACTAGCATCGAATGAGCAGTTCTTC. Translated: CASSPMGLASNEQFF.

V gene TRBV11-2 combines with J gene TRBJ2-5; D gene uncertain. The CDR3 runs to 13 residues. The germline V and J ends were trimmed by 2 bases and 2 bases, with 6 bases remaining between them. In germline, CDR1 is SGHAT, CDR2 FQNNGV. The CDR3 DNA is TGTGCCAGCAGCTTAAGCCATCAAGAGACCCAGTACTTC. The encoded protein is CASSLSHQETQYF.

The V call is TRBV18, the J call TRBJ1-2; D is uncertain. Trimming shortened V by 2 bases and J by 3 bases, and 7 bases separated the two germline ends. The CDR3 has 13 amino acids. Looked up from germline, CDR1 is KGHSH and CDR2 is LQKENI. The CDR3 sequence: CASSPSQDYGYTF. The CDR3, as DNA: TGTGCCAGCTCACCAAGCCAGGACTATGGCTACACCTTC.

This chain links TRBV7-9 with TRBJ2-7; TRBD2 might be the D (6 bases). Germline V gene lookup returns CDR1 SEHNR and CDR2 FQNEAQ (reference sequence). V was trimmed by 2 bases and J by 3 bases, leaving 17 bases between them. The CDR3 covers 16 residues. CDR3: CASSLWSGVGDYEQYF. The CDR3 DNA sequence: TGTGCCAGCAGCTTATGGTCGGGAGTTGGCGACTACGAGCAGTACTTC.

The chain uses TRBV10-2 and TRBJ1-1, with 7 bases matching TRBD1. The CDR3 is 12 amino acids. The V gene end was trimmed by 7 bases and the J gene end by 4 bases; junction bases not matched to a gene: 3. The V gene's germline CDR1 is WSHSY and CDR2 SAAADI. The CDR3 bases are TGCGCCAGCACCGCAGGGGGCACTGAAGCTTTCTTT. Its translation: CASTAGGTEAFF.